The clone carrying this T cell receptor beta chain has only a few counts. Its antigen is unknown. Researchers ran the PCR with 60 Vbeta and 13 Jbeta primers. The table came from immunoSEQ multiplex PCR; TCRdb's copy has only in-frame clones and leaves some out. Found here are 150,000 to 200,000 clones, approximately 79% of them singletons; the top ten hold 7% to 7.5%. CDR3 size: 15 residues. V lost 4 bases and J lost 1, with 11 bases in between. Germline CDR1 and CDR2: SGDLS and YYNGEE. The data derive from a study of cytomegalovirus exposure and HLA in healthy donors. Background on the study: A preliminary data release comprised tens of millions of unique TCRs obtained from HLA-typed donors.

General study points: Rare TCR sequences predominated, though certain public TCRs were found in many donors. The study reported that TCR beta sequences accurately predicted HLA-A and HLA-B alleles in most subjects. Per a prior analysis, the majority of TCR beta V segments were productive roughly 90% or roughly 30% of the time.

The rearrangement joins TRBV9 to TRBJ2-2, with D possibly TRBD1 on 6 matching bases. Sequencing used PBMCs. The TCR sequence derives from a man in his forties in good health and CMV-seropositive. The CDR3 bases are TGTGCCAGCAGCTACAGGGCAGGGAACACCGGGGAGCTGTTTTTT. Its translation is CASSYRAGNTGELFF.